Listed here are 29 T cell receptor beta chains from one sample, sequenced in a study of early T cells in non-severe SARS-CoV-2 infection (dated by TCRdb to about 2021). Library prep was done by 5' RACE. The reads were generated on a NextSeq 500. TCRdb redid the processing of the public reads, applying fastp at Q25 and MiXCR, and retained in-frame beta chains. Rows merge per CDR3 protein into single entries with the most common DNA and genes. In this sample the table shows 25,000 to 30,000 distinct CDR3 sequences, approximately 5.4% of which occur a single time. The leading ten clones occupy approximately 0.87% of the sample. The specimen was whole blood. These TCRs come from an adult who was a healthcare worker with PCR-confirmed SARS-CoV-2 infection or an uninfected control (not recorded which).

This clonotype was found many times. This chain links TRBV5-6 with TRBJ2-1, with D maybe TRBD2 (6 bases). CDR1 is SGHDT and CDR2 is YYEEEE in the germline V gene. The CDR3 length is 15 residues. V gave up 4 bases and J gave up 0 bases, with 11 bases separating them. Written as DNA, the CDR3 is TGTGCCAGCAGCCCGGGGGAGCCCTCCTACAATGAGCAGTTCTTC. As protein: CASSPGEPSYNEQFF.

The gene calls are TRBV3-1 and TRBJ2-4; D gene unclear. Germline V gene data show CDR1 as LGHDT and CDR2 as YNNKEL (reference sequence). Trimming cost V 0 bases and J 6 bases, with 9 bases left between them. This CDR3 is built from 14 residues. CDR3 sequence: CASSQERMINIQYF. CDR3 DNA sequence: TGTGCCAGCAGCCAAGAGCGGATGATAAACATTCAGTACTTC.

Here the CDR3 DNA reads TGTGCCAGCAGTTACTCGAGGCAGTGGAAAACCACTGAAGCTTTCTTT. This encodes CASSYSRQWKTTEAFF. V gene TRBV6-5 combines with J gene TRBJ1-1, with D unresolved. Germline assignment: CDR1 MNHEY and CDR2 SVGAGI. This CDR3 contains 16 residues. The V gene lost 0 bases and the J gene lost 4 bases, with 15 bases spanning the gap.

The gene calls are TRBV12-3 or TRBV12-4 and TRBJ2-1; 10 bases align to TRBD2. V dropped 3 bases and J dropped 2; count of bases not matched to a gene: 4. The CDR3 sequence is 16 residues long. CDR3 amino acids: CASSLAGTSAYNEQFF. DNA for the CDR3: TGTGCCAGCAGTTTGGCCGGGACTAGCGCCTACAATGAGCAGTTCTTC.

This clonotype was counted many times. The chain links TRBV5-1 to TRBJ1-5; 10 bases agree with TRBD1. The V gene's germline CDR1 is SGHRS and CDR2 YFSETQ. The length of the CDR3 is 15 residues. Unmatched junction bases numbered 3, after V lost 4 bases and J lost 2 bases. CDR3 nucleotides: TGCGCCAGCAGCCCGACAGGGGGCGGCAATCAGCCCCAGCATTTT. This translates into CASSPTGGGNQPQHF.

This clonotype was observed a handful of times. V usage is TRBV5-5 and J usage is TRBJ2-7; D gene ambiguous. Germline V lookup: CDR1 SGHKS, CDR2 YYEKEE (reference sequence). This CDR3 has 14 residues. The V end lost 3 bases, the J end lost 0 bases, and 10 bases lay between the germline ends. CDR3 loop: CASSSWTASYEQYF. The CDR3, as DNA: TGTGCCAGCAGCTCATGGACGGCCTCCTACGAGCAGTACTTC. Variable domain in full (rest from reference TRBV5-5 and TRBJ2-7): DAGVTQSPTHLIKTRGQQVTLRCSPISGHKSVSWYQQVLGQGPQFIFQYYEKEERGRGNFPDRFSARQFPNYSSELNVNALLLGDSALYLCASSSWTASYEQYFGPGTRLTVT.

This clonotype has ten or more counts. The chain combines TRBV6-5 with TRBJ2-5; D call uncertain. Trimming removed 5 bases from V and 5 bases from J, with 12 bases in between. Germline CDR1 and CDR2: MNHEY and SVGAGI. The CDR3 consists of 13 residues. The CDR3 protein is CASSGPLGETQYF. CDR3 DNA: TGTGCCAGCAGTGGACCATTAGGGGAGACCCAGTACTTC.

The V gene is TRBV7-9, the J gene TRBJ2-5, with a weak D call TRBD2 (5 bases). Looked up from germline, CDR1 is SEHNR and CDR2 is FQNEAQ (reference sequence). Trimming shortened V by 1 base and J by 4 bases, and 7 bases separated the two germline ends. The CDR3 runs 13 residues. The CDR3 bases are TGTGCCAGCAGCTTAGTAGGAGGAGAGACCCAGTACTTC. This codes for CASSLVGGETQYF.

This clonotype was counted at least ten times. The CDR3 DNA is TGTGCCAGCTCACCCGACAGCGAGGGGCAGCCCCAGCATTTT. Translated: CASSPDSEGQPQHF. The V gene is TRBV18, the J gene TRBJ1-5, with D possibly TRBD1 on 5 matching bases. The CDR3 has 14 residues. Germline V CDR1 and CDR2: KGHSH, LQKENI. V was cut by 3 bases and J by 7 bases, with 13 bases left in between.

The CDR3 protein is CASSSGIAGDNEQFF. The CDR3 DNA reads as TGTGCCAGCTCATCTGGGATAGCGGGTGACAATGAGCAGTTCTTC. The V call is TRBV18, the J call TRBJ2-1, with TRBD2 matching 7 bases. The CDR3 has 15 amino acids. Germline values: CDR1 KGHSH, CDR2 LQKENI. J lost 5 bases, V lost 5 bases, and 9 bases had no gene match.

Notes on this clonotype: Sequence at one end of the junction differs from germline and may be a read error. In DNA, the CDR3 is TGTGCCAGCAGCGTAGAGCCAGGGTCCTACGAGCAGAACTTC. Its protein product is CASSVEPGSYEQNF. The chain links TRBV9 to TRBJ2-7; perhaps TRBD1 as D (5 bases). The CDR3 is 14 amino acids. Germline assignment: CDR1 SGDLS and CDR2 YYNGEE.

The CDR3 DNA reads TGCAGCGTTGAAGTGGGGCAGACTGGAAACACCATATATTTT. As protein: CSVEVGQTGNTIYF. V usage is TRBV29-1 and J usage is TRBJ1-3; TRBD1 is a possible D gene (5 bases). Per germline, CDR1 SQVTM and CDR2 ANQGSEA. The CDR3 runs to 14 residues. V lost 1 base, J lost 2 bases, and 9 bases lay in between.

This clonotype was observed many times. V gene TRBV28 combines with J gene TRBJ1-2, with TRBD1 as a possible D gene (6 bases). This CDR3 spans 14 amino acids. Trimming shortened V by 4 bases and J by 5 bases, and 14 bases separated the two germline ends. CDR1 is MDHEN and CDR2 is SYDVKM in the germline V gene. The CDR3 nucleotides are TGTGCCAGCAGTTCACAGGGCGTAAGATATGGCTACACCTTC. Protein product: CASSSQGVRYGYTF.

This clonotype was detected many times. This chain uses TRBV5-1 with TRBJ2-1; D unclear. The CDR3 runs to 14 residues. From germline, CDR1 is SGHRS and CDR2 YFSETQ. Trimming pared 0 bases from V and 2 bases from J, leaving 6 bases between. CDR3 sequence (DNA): TGCGCCAGCAGCTTGGGGTACCCCTACAATGAGCAGTTCTTC. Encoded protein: CASSLGYPYNEQFF.

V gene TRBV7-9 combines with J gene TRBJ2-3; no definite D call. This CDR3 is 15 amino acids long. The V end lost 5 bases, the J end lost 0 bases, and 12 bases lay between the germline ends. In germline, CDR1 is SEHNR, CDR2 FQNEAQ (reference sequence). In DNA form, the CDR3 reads TGTGCCAGCAGCCCCATGGTGACTAGCACAGATACGCAGTATTTT. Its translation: CASSPMVTSTDTQYF.

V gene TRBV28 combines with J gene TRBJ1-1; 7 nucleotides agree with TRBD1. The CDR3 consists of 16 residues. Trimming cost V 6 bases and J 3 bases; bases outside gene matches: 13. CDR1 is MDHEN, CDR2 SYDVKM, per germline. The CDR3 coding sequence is TGTGCCAGCAGCCGCTTAAGAACAGGGGCGGACACTGAAGCTTTCTTT. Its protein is CASSRLRTGADTEAFF.

Here the CDR3 DNA reads TGTGCCAGCAGTTACGGTTTCGTCGGGGGGAATGAGCAGTTCTTC. This translates into CASSYGFVGGNEQFF. The rearrangement links TRBV6-5 to TRBJ2-1, with 7 bases aligning to TRBD2. This CDR3 region has 15 residues. The germline gives CDR1 MNHEY, CDR2 SVGAGI. V lost 2 bases to trimming and J lost 7 bases; unmatched junction nucleotides: 8.

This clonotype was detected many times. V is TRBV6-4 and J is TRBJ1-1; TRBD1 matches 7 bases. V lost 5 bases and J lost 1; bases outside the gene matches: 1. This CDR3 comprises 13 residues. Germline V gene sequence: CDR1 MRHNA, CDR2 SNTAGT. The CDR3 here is CASSRDRNTEAFF. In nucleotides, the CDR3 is TGTGCCAGCAGTCGGGACAGGAACACTGAAGCTTTCTTT.

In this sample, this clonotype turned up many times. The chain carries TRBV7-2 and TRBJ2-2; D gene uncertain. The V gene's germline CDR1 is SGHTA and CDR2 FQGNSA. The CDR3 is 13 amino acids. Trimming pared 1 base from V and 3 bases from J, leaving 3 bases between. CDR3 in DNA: TGTGCCAGCAGCTTAGTCGACACCGGGGAGCTGTTTTTT. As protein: CASSLVDTGELFF.

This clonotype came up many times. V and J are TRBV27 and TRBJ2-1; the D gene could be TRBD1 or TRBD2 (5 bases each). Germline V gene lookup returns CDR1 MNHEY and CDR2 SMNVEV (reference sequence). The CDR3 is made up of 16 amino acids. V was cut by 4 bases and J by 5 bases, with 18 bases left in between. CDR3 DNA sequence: TGTGCCAGCAGTTGGTCGACCGGGACCCGGAACAATGAGCAGTTCTTC. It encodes CASSWSTGTRNNEQFF.

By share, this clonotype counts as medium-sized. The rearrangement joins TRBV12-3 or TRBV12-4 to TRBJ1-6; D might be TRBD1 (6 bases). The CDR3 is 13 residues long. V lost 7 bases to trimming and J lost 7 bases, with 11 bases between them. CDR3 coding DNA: TGTGCCAGCAAAACGGGGGGCAATTCACCCCTCCACTTT. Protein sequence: CASKTGGNSPLHF.

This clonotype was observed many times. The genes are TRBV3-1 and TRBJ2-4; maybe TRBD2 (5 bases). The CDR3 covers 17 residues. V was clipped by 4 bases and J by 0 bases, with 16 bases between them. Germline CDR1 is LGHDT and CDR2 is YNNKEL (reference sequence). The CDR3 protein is CASSPGRLSLAKNIQYF. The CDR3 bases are TGTGCCAGCAGCCCGGGAAGGCTATCACTAGCCAAAAACATTCAGTACTTC. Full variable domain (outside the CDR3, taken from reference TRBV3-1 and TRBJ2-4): DTAVSQTPKYLVTQMGNDKSIKCEQNLGHDTMYWYKQDSKKFLKIMFSYNNKELIINETVPNRFSPKSPDKAHLNLHINSLELGDSAVYFCASSPGRLSLAKNIQYFGAGTRLSVL.

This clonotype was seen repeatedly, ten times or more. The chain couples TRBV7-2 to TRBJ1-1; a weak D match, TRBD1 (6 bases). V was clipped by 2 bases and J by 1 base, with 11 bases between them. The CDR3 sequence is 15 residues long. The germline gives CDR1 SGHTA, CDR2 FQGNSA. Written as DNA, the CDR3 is TGTGCCAGCAGCTTATACGGACAGCAGAACACTGAAGCTTTCTTT. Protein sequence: CASSLYGQQNTEAFF.

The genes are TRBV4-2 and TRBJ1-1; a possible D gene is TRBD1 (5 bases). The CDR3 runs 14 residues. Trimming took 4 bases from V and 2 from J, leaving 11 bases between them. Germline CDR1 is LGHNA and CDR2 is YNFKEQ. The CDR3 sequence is CASSPNRINTEAFF. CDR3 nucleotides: TGTGCCAGCAGCCCTAACAGGATCAACACTGAAGCTTTCTTT.

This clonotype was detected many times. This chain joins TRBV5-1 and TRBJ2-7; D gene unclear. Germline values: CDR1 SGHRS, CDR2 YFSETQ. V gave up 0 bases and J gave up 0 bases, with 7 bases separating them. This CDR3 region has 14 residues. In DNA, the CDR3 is TGCGCCAGCAGCTTGGCGCCAGTCTCCTACGAGCAGTACTTC. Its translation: CASSLAPVSYEQYF.

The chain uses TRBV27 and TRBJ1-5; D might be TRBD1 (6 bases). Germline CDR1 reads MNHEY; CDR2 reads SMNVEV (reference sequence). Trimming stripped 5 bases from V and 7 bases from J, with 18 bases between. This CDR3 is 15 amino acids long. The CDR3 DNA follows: TGTGCCAGCAGTCTAGGGGGGCGCGTAGGACAGCCCCAGCATTTT. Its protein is CASSLGGRVGQPQHF.

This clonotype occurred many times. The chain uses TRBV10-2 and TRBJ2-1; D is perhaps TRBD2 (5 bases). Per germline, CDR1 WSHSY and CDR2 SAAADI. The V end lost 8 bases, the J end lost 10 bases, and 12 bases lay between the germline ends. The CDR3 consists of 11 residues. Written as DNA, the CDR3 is TGCGCCAGCCTCGAGGGTTTGGAGCAGTTCTTC. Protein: CASLEGLEQFF.

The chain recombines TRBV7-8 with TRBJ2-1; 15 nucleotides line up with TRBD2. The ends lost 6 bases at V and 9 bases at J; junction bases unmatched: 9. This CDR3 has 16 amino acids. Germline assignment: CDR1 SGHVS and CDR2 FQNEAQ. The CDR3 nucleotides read TGTGCCAGCAGATCGGGACTAGCGGGGGGTCAAGGTGAGCAGTTCTTC. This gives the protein CASRSGLAGGQGEQFF. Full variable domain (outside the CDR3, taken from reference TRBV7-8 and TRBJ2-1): GAGVSQSPRYKVAKRGQDVALRCDPISGHVSLFWYQQALGQGPEFLTYFQNEAQLDKSGLPSDRFFAERPEGSVSTLKIQRTQQEDSAVYLCASRSGLAGGQGEQFFGPGTRLTVL.

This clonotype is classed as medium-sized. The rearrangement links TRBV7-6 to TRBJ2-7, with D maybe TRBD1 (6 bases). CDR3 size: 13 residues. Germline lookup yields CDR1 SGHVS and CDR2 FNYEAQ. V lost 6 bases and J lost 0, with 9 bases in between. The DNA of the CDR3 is TGTGCCAGCAGTCGGGACACCTCCTACGAGCAGTACTTC. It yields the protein CASSRDTSYEQYF.